The TCR beta chain described here comes from a study of vaccination effects on CD4 cells after COVID-19. The trim removed 6 bases at V and 0 bases at J, leaving 0 bases unmatched. The CDR3 is made up of 13 amino acids. CDR1 and CDR2 from the germline V gene are MNHEY and SVGAGI. Using immunoSEQ multiplex PCR, the repertoire was profiled, and TCRdb retains in-frame clones only, with some absent. The table includes approximately 20,000 clones, around 70% detected once. ViraFEST assay sequencing came after antigen-specific CD4+ T cells were expanded with viral peptide pools. Following an approximately 9-day culture, CD4+ T cells were purified. Vaccine recipients, nucleocapsid antibody negative, had no prior SARS-CoV-2 infection. Of note for this clone: Its target is not known.

Sequenced material: CD4+ T cells from PBMCs cultured with HCoV-NL63 spike peptides, taken before COVID-19 vaccination. The rearrangement links TRBV6-5 to TRBJ1-2; TRBD1 matches 8 bases. The receptor was derived from a human donor who received a COVID-19 vaccine. This CDR3 is CASRTGANYGYTF. CDR3 DNA sequence: TGTGCCAGCAGGACAGGGGCTAACTATGGCTACACCTTC.